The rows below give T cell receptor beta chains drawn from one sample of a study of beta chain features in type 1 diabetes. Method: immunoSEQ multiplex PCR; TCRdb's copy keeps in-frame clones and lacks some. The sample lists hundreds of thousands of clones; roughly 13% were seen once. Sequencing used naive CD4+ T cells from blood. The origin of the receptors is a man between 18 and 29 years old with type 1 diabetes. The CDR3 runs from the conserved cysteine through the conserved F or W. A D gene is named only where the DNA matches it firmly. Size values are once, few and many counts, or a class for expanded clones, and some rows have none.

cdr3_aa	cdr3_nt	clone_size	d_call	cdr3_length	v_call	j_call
CASSPWGDTEAFF	TGTGCCAGCAGTCCATGGGGAGACACTGAAGCTTTCTTT	NA	NA	13	TRBV28	TRBJ1-1
CASSMEGTDQPQHF	TGTGCCAGTAGTATGGAGGGCACCGATCAGCCCCAGCATTTT	few	NA	14	TRBV19	TRBJ1-5
CASSSGQGGNSPLHF	TGTGCCAGCAGCTCGGGACAGGGTGGGAATTCACCCCTCCACTTT	NA	TRBD1	15	TRBV7-9	TRBJ1-6
CASSPRGRRDGYTF	TGTGCCAGCAGCCCCAGGGGGCGAAGGGATGGCTACACCTTC	NA	TRBD1	14	TRBV6-1	TRBJ1-2
CASSSRQSSTDTQYF	TGTGCCAGCAGCTCCCGACAGTCTAGCACAGATACGCAGTATTTT	NA	NA	15	TRBV5-4	TRBJ2-3
CASSAYRGLTERGNSPLHF	TGTGCCAGCAGCGCCTATAGAGGATTGACGGAACGCGGTAATTCACCCCTCCACTTT	NA	NA	19	TRBV7-6	TRBJ1-6
CASSLARDRVDNEQFF	TGCGCCAGCAGCTTGGCCAGGGACAGGGTGGACAATGAGCAGTTCTTC	few	TRBD1	16	TRBV5-1	TRBJ2-1
CASSGRDPLNEQFF	TGTGCCAGCAGCGGGAGAGACCCACTCAATGAGCAGTTCTTC	NA	NA	14	TRBV9	TRBJ2-1
CASSQLPTGSGANVLTF	TGTGCCAGCAGCCAACTACCGACGGGCTCTGGGGCCAACGTCCTGACTTTC	few	NA	17	TRBV7-6	TRBJ2-6
CASSPPSRVTDTQYF	TGTGCCAGCTCACCACCGAGCAGGGTCACAGATACGCAGTATTTT	few	NA	15	TRBV18	TRBJ2-3
CASSLGTSALYEQYF	TGTGCCAGCAGCTTAGGGACTAGCGCTCTCTACGAGCAGTACTTC	NA	TRBD2	15	TRBV7-9	TRBJ2-7
CASTGTSANYGYTF	TGTGCCTCCACCGGGACATCCGCTAACTATGGCTACACCTTC	few	NA	14	TRBV30	TRBJ1-2
CASSFLGPTTNEKLFF	TGCGCCAGCAGCTTCCTCGGGCCTACAACTAATGAAAAACTGTTTTTT	NA	NA	16	TRBV5-1	TRBJ1-4
CASEPVQQKNEQFF	TGTGCCAGCGAACCGGTCCAGCAGAAAAATGAGCAGTTCTTC	NA	NA	14	TRBV6-1	TRBJ2-1
CASSSLISGRYEQYF	TGTGCCAGCAGTTCCCTGATCTCGGGGCGCTACGAGCAGTACTTC	NA	NA	15	TRBV28	TRBJ2-7
CAISEFKDTEAFF	TGTGCCATCAGTGAGTTTAAAGACACTGAAGCTTTCTTT	few	NA	13	TRBV10-3	TRBJ1-1
CASGKNAGELFF	TGTGCCAGCGGAAAGAACGCCGGGGAGCTGTTTTTT	NA	NA	12	TRBV7-9	TRBJ2-2
CASSELAGGPNEQFF	TGTGCCAGCAGTGAACTAGCGGGGGGCCCGAATGAGCAGTTCTTC	NA	TRBD2	15	TRBV2	TRBJ2-1
CASRSDSSYNSPLHF	TGCGCCAGCAGATCCGACAGCTCCTATAATTCACCCCTCCACTTT	few	NA	15	TRBV5-1	TRBJ1-6
CASREIAGENNEQFF	TGTGCCAGTAGAGAGATAGCGGGGGAAAACAATGAGCAGTTCTTC	few	TRBD2	15	TRBV19	TRBJ2-1
CARDRSFLRSPLHF	TGTGCCAGGGACAGGTCATTTTTAAGATCACCCCTCCACTTT	NA	TRBD1	14	TRBV6-5	TRBJ1-6
CASSYGELFF	TGTGCCAGCAGCTACGGGGAGCTGTTTTTT	few	NA	10	TRBV7-9	TRBJ2-2
CAWSVGLKNSGANVLTF	TGTGCCTGGAGTGTCGGGTTAAAGAACTCTGGGGCCAACGTCCTGACTTTC	NA	NA	17	TRBV30	TRBJ2-6